This T cell receptor (beta chain) was sequenced in a study of blood T cell repertoires in COVID-19. As handled by the study authors: From reference gene primer amplification, estimates of nucleated cell counts were derived. Sequenced by immunoSEQ multiplex PCR; TCRdb stores in-frame clones only, minus some. The V and J calls and clone size come from that table; D and trimming were worked out from the DNA. The data show roughly 100,000 clones, around 74% seen once. CDR1 MNHEY and CDR2 SVGEGT come from the germline V gene. Trimming left V 5 bases short and J 6 bases short, with 16 bases between. The CDR3 runs to 14 residues.

This chain connects TRBV6-2 or TRBV6-3 to TRBJ1-2; no clear D gene. The receptor was isolated from a woman aged 80 or older with active or convalescent COVID-19. Sequencing was done on a sample of peripheral blood. The CDR3 spells CASSPPSDTHGYTF. CDR3 nucleotide sequence: TGTGCCAGCAGTCCCCCCAGTGACACCCATGGCTACACCTTC.